This T cell receptor (beta chain) derives from a study of vaccination effects on CD4 cells after COVID-19. At the level of the study: Samples collected post-vaccine were obtained a median of 72 days after the second dose. Findings of the study overall: Marked clonal contraction was seen in infection- and vaccine-induced clones late after vaccination. Early timepoints after infection were absent, and convalescent patients were few in the study.

Trimming at V came to 4 bases and at J to 6 bases, leaving 6 bases not matched to a gene. CDR1 is MNHEY, CDR2 SVGAGI, per germline. The CDR3 covers 16 residues. This clone was seen just once. Its antigen is still unknown. Before any sequencing was done, the ViraFEST assay used viral peptide pools to expand antigen-specific CD4+ T cells. Following culture for around 10 days, CD4+ T cells were isolated. All participants had two doses of either the BNT162b2 or mRNA-1273 vaccine. Previously uninfected by SARS-CoV-2, the vaccine recipients also showed negative nucleocapsid antibodies. Assay: immunoSEQ multiplex PCR; the TCRdb copy retains only in-frame clones and omits some. Of 25,000 to 35,000 clones listed, roughly 74% were seen once; the top ten hold 15% to 20%.

This rearrangement joins TRBV6-5 to TRBJ1-6, with 10 bases that match TRBD1. This sequence originates from a human donor who received a COVID-19 vaccine. The specimen was CD4+ T cells from PBMCs cultured with HCoV-OC43 spike peptides, collected after COVID-19 vaccination. Regarding subset: HCoV-OC43 spike overlapping peptide pool stimulation. CDR3 sequence (DNA): TGTGCCAGCAGTTTTTCCGGGACAGGGGTTAATTCACCCCTCCACTTT. Encoded protein: CASSFSGTGVNSPLHF.